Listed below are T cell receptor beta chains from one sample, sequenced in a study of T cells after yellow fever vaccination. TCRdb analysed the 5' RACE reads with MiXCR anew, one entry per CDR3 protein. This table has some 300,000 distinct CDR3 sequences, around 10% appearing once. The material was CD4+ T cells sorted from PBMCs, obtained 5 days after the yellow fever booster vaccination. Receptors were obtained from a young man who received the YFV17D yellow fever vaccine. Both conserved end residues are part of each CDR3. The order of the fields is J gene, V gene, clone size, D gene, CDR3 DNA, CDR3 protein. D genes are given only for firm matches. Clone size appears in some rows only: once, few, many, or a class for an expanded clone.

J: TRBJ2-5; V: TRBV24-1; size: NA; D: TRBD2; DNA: TGTGCCACCAGTGACTCCGGGACTAGCGGGGTAGAGACCCAGTACTTC; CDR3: CATSDSGTSGVETQYF
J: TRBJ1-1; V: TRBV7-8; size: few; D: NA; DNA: TGTGCCAGCAGCTTTCCACAGTGGACTGAAGCTTTCTTT; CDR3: CASSFPQWTEAFF
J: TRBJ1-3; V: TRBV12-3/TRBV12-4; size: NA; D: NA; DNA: TGTGCCAGTGCCGAACGGGGGGGGAGGACCTCTGGAAACACCATATATTTT; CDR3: CASAERGGRTSGNTIYF
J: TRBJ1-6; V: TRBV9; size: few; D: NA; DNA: TGTGCCAGCAGCGCGGGGGATGCGGGTTCACCCCTCCACTTT; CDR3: CASSAGDAGSPLHF
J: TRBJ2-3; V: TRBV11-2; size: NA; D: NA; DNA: TGTGCCAGCAGCCCCATCCGTAGCACAGATACGCAGTATTTT; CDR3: CASSPIRSTDTQYF
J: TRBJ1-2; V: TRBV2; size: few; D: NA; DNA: TGTGCCAGCAGCGAAGATTACCCGGGCTATGGCTACACCTTC; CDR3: CASSEDYPGYGYTF
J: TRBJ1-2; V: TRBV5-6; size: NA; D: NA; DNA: TGTGCCAGCAGCGGGGCCGGAGGTTATGGCTACACCTTC; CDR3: CASSGAGGYGYTF
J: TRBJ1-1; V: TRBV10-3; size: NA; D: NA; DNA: TGTGCCATCAGTGACCCGACCGAGCTAAAGAGCGCTTTCTTT; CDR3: CAISDPTELKSAFF
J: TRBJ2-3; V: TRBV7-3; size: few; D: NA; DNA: TGTGCCAGCAGCTCGGGGTTCGATACGCAGTATTTT; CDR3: CASSSGFDTQYF
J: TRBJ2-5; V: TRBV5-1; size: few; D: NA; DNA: TGCGCCAGCAGCTTGCCTGATCAGGCTAGCGCCGAGACCCAGTACTTC; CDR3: CASSLPDQASAETQYF